These T cell receptor beta chains were read from a single sample in a study of shared clonotypes between healthy human individuals. Some clones are missing from TCRdb's copy, which holds only in-frame ones; the method was immunoSEQ multiplex PCR. There are roughly 2.1 million clones in the sample; about 92% occur only once, and over 1.5% lies in the top ten. Material for sequencing was naive CD8+ T cells from PBMCs. Every receptor here comes from a man between 18 and 35 years old in good health. Some clones in this sample may be carry-over from other donors' samples. Both conserved end residues are part of each CDR3. The D gene is left open where the match is weak. A clone size is listed for some rows: how often the clone was seen (once, few, many), or a class if it is expanded.

V gene	J gene	D gene	clone size	CDR3 DNA	CDR3 protein
TRBV13	TRBJ2-1	.	.	TGTGCCAGCACGCCCTGGGGGGTGGGTTTCAATGAGCAGTTCTTC	CASTPWGVGFNEQFF
TRBV6-5	TRBJ1-3	.	.	TGTGCCAGCAGTTTAGACAGAAGCTCTGGAAACACCATATATTTT	CASSLDRSSGNTIYF
TRBV6-1	TRBJ2-1	.	.	TGTGCCAGCAGTGAAGGGCGGTCGATTCACAATGAGCAGTTCTTC	CASSEGRSIHNEQFF
TRBV7-2	TRBJ1-1	TRBD1	.	TGTGCCAGCAGCTTAGTACAGGGGGCTTATACTGAAGCTTTCTTT	CASSLVQGAYTEAFF
TRBV9	TRBJ1-2	.	.	TGTGCCAGCAGCGCCCGCCGGGACCTTAACTATGGCTACACCTTC	CASSARRDLNYGYTF
TRBV28	TRBJ2-7	TRBD2	.	TGTGCCAGCAGACCCGGGAGGAGGTCCTACGAGCAGTACTTC	CASRPGRRSYEQYF
TRBV11-2	TRBJ2-7	TRBD2	.	TGTGCCAGCAGCTTGGTTCCTAGCGGGAGTGCCGAGCAGTACTTC	CASSLVPSGSAEQYF
TRBV4-2	TRBJ2-1	.	.	TGTGCCAGCAGCCCCCGGACGGGAGAACGTTACAATGAGCAGTTCTTC	CASSPRTGERYNEQFF
TRBV6-5	TRBJ2-5	.	.	TGTGCCAGCAGTTACTCTGAGAGCCTACAAGAGACCCAGTACTTC	CASSYSESLQETQYF
TRBV29-1	TRBJ2-7	.	.	TGCAGCGTTCAAAAGGGACCATCCTACGAGCAGTACTTC	CSVQKGPSYEQYF
TRBV6-6	TRBJ1-1	.	.	TGTGCCAGCAGTCCGGGCCTTCTTGTCACTGAAGCTTTCTTT	CASSPGLLVTEAFF
TRBV7-2	TRBJ2-1	.	once	TGTGCCAGCAGCCGTAGAGGGACATACTCCTACAATGAGCAGTTCTTC	CASSRRGTYSYNEQFF
TRBV4-3	TRBJ2-1	.	.	TGCGCCAGCAGCCAAGAATCTCCCTCGTTGTATTCTGAGCAGTTCTTC	CASSQESPSLYSEQFF
TRBV9	TRBJ2-2	.	.	TGTGCCAGCAGCGTAGACAGGGTTAGGACCGGGGAGCTGTTTTTT	CASSVDRVRTGELFF
TRBV7-9	TRBJ2-7	.	.	TGTGCCAGCAGCTTAGGAACGGGGGCAACAACCTACGAGCAGTACTTC	CASSLGTGATTYEQYF
TRBV28	TRBJ2-7	TRBD2	.	TGTGCCAGCACCGCGTTGGGACTAGCGGATAACTACGAGCAGTACTTC	CASTALGLADNYEQYF
TRBV7-2	TRBJ2-1	TRBD1	.	TGTGCCAGCGTCGACAGGGCTGTGAGGAATGAGCAGTTCTTC	CASVDRAVRNEQFF